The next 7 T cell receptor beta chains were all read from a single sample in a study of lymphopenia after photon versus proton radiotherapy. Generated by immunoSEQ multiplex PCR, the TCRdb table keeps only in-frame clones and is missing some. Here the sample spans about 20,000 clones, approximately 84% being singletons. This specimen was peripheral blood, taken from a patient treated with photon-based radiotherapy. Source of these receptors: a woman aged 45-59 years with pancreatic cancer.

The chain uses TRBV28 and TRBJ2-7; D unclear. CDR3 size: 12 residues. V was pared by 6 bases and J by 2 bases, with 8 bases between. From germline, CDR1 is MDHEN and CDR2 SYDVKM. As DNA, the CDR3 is TGTGCCAGCAGCCGAAGAGCCTACGAGCAGTACTTC. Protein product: CASSRRAYEQYF.

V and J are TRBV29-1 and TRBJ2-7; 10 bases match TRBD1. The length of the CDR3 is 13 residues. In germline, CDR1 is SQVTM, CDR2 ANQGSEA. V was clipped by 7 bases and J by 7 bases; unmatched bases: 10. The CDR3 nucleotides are TGCAGCGGGATGAGACAGGGGGCGAGGGAGCAGTACTTC. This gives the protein CSGMRQGAREQYF.

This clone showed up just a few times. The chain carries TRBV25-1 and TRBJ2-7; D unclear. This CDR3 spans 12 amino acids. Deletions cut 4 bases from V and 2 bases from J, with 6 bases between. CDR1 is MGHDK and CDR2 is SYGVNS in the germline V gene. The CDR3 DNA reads TGTGCCAGCAGTGGGCGTCCCTACGAGCAGTACTTC. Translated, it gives CASSGRPYEQYF.

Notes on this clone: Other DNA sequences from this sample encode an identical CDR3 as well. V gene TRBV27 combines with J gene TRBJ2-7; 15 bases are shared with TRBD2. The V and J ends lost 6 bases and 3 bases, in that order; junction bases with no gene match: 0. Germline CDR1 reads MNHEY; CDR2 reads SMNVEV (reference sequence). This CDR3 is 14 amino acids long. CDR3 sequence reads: CASRGLAGGYEQYF. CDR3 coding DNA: TGTGCCAGCAGGGGACTAGCGGGAGGCTACGAGCAGTACTTC.

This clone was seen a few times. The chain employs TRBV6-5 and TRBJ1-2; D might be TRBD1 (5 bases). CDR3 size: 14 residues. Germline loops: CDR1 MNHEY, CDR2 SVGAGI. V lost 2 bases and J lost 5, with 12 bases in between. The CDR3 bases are TGTGCCAGCAGTTACGGGGGAAGAGGGTATGGCTACACCTTC. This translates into CASSYGGRGYGYTF.

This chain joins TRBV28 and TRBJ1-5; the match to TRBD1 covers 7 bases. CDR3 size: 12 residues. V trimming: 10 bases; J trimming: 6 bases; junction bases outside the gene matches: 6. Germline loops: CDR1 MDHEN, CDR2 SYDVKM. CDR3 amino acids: CATNKGAQPQHF. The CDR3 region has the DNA TGTGCCACCAACAAGGGGGCTCAGCCCCAGCATTTT. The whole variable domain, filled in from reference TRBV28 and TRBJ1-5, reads DVKVTQSSRYLVKRTGEKVFLECVQDMDHENMFWYRQDPGLGLRLIYFSYDVKMKEKGDIPEGYSVSREKKERFSLILESASTNQTSMYLCATNKGAQPQHFGDGTRLSIL.

This chain's CDR3 is CASSPTLRDSRAGELFF. The CDR3 nucleotides read TGTGCCAGCAGCCCAACCCTTAGGGACAGCCGCGCCGGGGAGCTGTTTTTT. This chain uses TRBV7-2 with TRBJ2-2, with 7 bases matching TRBD1. Per germline, CDR1 SGHTA and CDR2 FQGNSA. J gave up 6 bases and V 5 bases, and 15 bases lay outside the gene matches. This CDR3 spans 17 amino acids.